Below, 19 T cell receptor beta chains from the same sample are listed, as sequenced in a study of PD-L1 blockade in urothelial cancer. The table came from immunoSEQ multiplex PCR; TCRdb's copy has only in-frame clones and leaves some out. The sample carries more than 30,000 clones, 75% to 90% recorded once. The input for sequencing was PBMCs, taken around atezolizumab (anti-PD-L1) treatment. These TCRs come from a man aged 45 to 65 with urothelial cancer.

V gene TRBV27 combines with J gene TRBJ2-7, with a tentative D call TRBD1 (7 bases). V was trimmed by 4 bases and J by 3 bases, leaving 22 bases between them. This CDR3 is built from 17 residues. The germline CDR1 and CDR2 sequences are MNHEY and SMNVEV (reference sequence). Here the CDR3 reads CASSSPLFRGEVYEQYF. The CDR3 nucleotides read TGTGCCAGCAGTTCCCCTCTTTTCAGGGGGGAAGTCTACGAGCAGTACTTC.

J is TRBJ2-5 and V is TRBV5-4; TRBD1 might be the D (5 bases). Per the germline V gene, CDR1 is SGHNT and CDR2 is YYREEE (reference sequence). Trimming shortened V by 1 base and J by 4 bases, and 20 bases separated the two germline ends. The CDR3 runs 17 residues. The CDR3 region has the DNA TGTGCCAGCAGCTTGAGGGTTGTCACAGGAAGGGGAGAGACCCAGTACTTC. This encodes CASSLRVVTGRGETQYF.

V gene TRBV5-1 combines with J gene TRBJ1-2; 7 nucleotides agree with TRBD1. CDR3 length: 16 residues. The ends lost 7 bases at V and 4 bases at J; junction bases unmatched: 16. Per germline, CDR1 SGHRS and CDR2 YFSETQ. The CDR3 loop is CASASYIDRALYGYTF. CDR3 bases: TGCGCCAGCGCATCCTACATCGACAGGGCCCTCTATGGCTACACCTTC.

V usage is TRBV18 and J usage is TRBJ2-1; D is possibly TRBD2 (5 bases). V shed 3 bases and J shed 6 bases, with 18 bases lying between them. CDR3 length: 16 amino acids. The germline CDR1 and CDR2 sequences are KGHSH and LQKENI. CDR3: CASSPRRLSSFNEQFF. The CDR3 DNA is TGTGCCAGCTCACCTCGGAGGCTGTCAAGTTTCAATGAGCAGTTCTTC. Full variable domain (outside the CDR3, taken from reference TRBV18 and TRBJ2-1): NAGVMQNPRHLVRRRGQEARLRCSPMKGHSHVYWYRQLPEEGLKFMVYLQKENIIDESGMPKERFSAEFPKEGPSILRIQQVVRGDSAAYFCASSPRRLSSFNEQFFGPGTRLTVL.

The CDR3 bases are TGCGCCAGCAGCTTGCTTGGGCATACCTACGAGCAGTACTTC. Its protein product is CASSLLGHTYEQYF. The chain combines TRBV5-1 with TRBJ2-7; D uncertain. Trimming shortened V by 1 base and J by 2 bases, and 10 bases separated the two germline ends. The CDR3 is made up of 14 amino acids. Looked up from germline, CDR1 is SGHRS and CDR2 is YFSETQ.

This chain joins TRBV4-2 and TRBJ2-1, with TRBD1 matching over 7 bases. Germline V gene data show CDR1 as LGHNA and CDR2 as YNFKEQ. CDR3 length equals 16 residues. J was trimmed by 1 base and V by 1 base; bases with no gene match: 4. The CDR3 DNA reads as TGTGCCAGCAGCCAAGTACCGGGACAGTCCTACAATGAGCAGTTCTTC. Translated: CASSQVPGQSYNEQFF.

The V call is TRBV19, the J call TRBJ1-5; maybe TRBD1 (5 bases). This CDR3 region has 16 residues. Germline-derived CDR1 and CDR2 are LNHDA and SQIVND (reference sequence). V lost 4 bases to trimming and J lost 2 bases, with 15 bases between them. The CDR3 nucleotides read TGTGCCAGTAGTAGATTGGGGCATGAGGGCAATCAGCCCCAGCATTTT. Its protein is CASSRLGHEGNQPQHF.

This CDR3 is CASRSTGGTEAFF. The CDR3 nucleotides are TGTGCCAGCAGATCGACAGGGGGCACTGAAGCTTTCTTT. The gene calls are TRBV6-6 and TRBJ1-1; 9 nucleotides align to TRBD1. The CDR3 loop spans 13 amino acids. The V gene end was trimmed by 6 bases and the J gene end by 4 bases; junction bases not matched to a gene: 3. Germline values: CDR1 MNHNY, CDR2 SVGAGI (reference sequence).

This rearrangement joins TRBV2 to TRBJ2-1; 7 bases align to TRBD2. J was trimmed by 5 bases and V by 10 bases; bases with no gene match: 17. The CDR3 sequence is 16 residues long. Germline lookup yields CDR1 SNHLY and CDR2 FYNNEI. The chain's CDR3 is CAKVLGGYSPNNEQFF. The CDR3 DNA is TGTGCCAAGGTTCTGGGGGGGTATTCTCCTAACAATGAGCAGTTCTTC.

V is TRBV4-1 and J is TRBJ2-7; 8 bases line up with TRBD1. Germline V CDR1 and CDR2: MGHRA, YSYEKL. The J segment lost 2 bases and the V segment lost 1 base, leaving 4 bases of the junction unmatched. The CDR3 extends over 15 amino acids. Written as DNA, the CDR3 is TGCGCCAGCAGCCAAGCGGACAGGGCCACCTACGAGCAGTACTTC. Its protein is CASSQADRATYEQYF.

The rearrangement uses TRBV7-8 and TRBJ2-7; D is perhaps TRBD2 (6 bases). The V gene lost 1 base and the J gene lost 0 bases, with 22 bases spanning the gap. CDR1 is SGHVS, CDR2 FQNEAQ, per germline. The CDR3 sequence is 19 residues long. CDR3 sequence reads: CASSLEGRRGAGYSYEQYF. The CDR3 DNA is TGTGCCAGCAGCTTAGAAGGAAGGAGAGGGGCGGGATACTCCTACGAGCAGTACTTC.

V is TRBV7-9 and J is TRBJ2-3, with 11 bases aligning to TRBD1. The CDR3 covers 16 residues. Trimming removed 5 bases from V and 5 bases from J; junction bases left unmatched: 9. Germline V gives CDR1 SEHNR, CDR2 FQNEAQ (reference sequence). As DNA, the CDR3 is TGTGCCAGCAGCCAGTGGACAGGGGGCTTTCAAGATACGCAGTATTTT. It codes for CASSQWTGGFQDTQYF.

CDR3 amino acids: CASGLVIGTGDYEQYF. CDR3 sequence (DNA): TGTGCTAGTGGTTTGGTAATTGGGACAGGGGACTACGAGCAGTACTTC. This rearrangement joins TRBV12-5 to TRBJ2-7; TRBD1 matches 10 bases. The CDR3 is 16 residues long. Germline values: CDR1 LGHNT, CDR2 FRNRAP. With 0 bases clipped from V and 3 bases from J, the junction kept 5 bases outside the gene matches. The whole variable domain, remainder taken from reference TRBV12-5 and TRBJ2-7, is DARVTQTPRHKVTEMGQEVTMRCQPILGHNTVFWYRQTMMQGLELLAYFRNRAPLDDSGMPKDRFSAEMPDATLATLKIQPSEPRDSAVYFCASGLVIGTGDYEQYFGPGTRLTVT.

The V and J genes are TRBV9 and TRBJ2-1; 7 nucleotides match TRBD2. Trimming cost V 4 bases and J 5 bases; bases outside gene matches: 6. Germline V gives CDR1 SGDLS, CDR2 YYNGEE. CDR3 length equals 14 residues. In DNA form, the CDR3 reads TGTGCCAGCAGCCCGCTAGCGGCAGACAATGAGCAGTTCTTC. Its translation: CASSPLAADNEQFF.

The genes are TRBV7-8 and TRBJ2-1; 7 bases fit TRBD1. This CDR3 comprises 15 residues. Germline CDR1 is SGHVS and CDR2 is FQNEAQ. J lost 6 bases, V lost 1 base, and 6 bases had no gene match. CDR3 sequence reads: CASSLGGRGPNEQFF. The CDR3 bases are TGTGCCAGCAGCTTAGGGGGAAGGGGGCCCAATGAGCAGTTCTTC.

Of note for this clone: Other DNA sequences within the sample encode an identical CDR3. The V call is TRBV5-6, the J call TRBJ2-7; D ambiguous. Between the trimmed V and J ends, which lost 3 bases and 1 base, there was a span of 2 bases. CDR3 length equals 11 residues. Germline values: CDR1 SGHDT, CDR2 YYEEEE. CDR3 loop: CASSSSYEQYF. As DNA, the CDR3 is TGTGCCAGCAGCTCATCCTACGAGCAGTACTTC. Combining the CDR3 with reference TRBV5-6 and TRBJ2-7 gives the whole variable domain DAGVTQSPTHLIKTRGQQVTLRCSPKSGHDTVSWYQQALGQGPQFIFQYYEEEERQRGNFPDRFSGHQFPNYSSELNVNALLLGDSALYLCASSSSYEQYFGPGTRLTVT.

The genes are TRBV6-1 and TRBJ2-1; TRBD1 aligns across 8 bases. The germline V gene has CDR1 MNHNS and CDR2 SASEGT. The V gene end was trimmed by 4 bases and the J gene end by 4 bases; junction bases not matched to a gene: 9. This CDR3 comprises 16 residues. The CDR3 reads CASSAYPGQAYNEQFF. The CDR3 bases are TGTGCCAGCAGTGCCTACCCGGGACAGGCTTACAATGAGCAGTTCTTC.

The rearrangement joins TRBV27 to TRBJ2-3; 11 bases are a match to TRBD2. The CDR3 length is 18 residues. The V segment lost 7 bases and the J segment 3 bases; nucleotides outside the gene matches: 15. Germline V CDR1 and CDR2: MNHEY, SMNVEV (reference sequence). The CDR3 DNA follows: TGTGCCAGCATCATTTTAGCGGGAGGGTCGCGGGTTACAGATACGCAGTATTTT. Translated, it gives CASIILAGGSRVTDTQYF.

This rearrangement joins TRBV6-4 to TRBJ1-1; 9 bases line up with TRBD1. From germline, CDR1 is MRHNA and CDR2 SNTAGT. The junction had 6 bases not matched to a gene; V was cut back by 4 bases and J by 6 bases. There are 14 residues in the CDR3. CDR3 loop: CASSVDRGYAEAFF. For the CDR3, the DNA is TGTGCCAGCAGTGTAGACAGGGGGTACGCTGAAGCTTTCTTT.